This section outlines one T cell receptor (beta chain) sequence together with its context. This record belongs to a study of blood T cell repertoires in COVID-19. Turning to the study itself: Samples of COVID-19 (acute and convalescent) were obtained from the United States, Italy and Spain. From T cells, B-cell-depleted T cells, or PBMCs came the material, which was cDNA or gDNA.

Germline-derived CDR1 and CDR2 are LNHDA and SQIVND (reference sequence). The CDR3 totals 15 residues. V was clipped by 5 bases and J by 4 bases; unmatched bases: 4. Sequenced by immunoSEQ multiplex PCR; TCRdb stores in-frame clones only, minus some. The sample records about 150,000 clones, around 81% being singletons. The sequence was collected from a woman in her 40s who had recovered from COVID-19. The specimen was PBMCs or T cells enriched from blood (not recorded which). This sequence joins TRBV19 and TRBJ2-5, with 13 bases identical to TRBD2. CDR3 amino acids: CASSPTSGGGETQYF. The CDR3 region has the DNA TGTGCCAGTAGTCCAACTAGCGGGGGGGGAGAGACCCAGTACTTC.